These 27 T cell receptor beta chains came from one sample sequenced in a study of blood T cell repertoires in COVID-19. Profiled with immunoSEQ multiplex PCR; TCRdb holds only in-frame clones, not every one. The sample has about 100,000 clones, approximately 79% seen once. The sample taken for sequencing was peripheral blood. Every receptor here comes from a woman of 80 years or more with active or convalescent COVID-19.

The rearrangement joins TRBV20-1 to TRBJ2-3, with D uncertain. The germline V gene encodes CDR1 DFQATT and CDR2 SNEGSKA (reference sequence). Deletions cut 2 bases from V and 3 bases from J, with 3 bases between. CDR3 length equals 11 residues. The DNA of the CDR3 is TGCAGTGCTAGACCTACAGATACGCAGTATTTT. This encodes CSARPTDTQYF.

This clone has just a few counts. J is TRBJ1-5 and V is TRBV29-1, with D possibly being TRBD1 (6 bases). The V gene lost 6 bases and the J gene lost 5 bases, with 11 bases spanning the gap. Germline V gene lookup returns CDR1 SQVTM and CDR2 ANQGSEA. The CDR3 length is 12 residues. The CDR3 sequence: CSVGQRDQPQHF. Here the CDR3 DNA reads TGCAGCGTAGGACAGAGGGATCAGCCCCAGCATTTT.

The chain recombines TRBV15 with TRBJ2-3, with 14 bases that match TRBD2. The germline V gene encodes CDR1 LNHNV and CDR2 YYDKDF (reference sequence). The CDR3 is 18 amino acids. The V segment lost 6 bases and the J segment 2 bases; nucleotides outside the gene matches: 10. As DNA, the CDR3 is TGTGCCACCAGGGCGACTAGCGGGAGGGCCTGGGACACAGATACGCAGTATTTT. This encodes CATRATSGRAWDTDTQYF.

This rearrangement joins TRBV21-1 to TRBJ1-5; the listed D gene, TRBD1, was not tested against the DNA. TRBV21-1 is annotated as a pseudogene. The CDR3 extends over 18 amino acids. The CDR3 protein is CASSKARGLDWSNQPQHF. The CDR3 DNA follows: TGTGCCAGCAGCAAAGCGAGGGGGCTCGATTGGAGCAATCAGCCCCAGCATTTT.

This rearrangement joins TRBV28 to TRBJ2-7; D perhaps matches TRBD2 (5 bases). The CDR3 has 13 residues. V was trimmed by 6 bases and J by 3 bases, leaving 12 bases between them. Germline lookup yields CDR1 MDHEN and CDR2 SYDVKM. The CDR3 loop is CASRGAPGYEQYF. The CDR3 region has the DNA TGTGCCAGCAGGGGAGCCCCGGGCTACGAGCAGTACTTC.

The chain recombines TRBV2 with TRBJ1-2, with 8 bases matching TRBD1. Germline lookup yields CDR1 SNHLY and CDR2 FYNNEI. V gave up 6 bases and J gave up 9 bases; unmatched junction bases: 15. This CDR3 contains 15 residues. CDR3: CASRDRVMSRKCYTF. DNA for the CDR3: TGTGCCAGCAGGGACAGGGTTATGTCGCGTAAGTGCTACACCTTC.

The chain is built from TRBV29-1 and TRBJ1-2; no firm D call. This CDR3 is built from 10 residues. Trimming pared 5 bases from V and 7 bases from J, leaving 8 bases between. Germline V gene sequence: CDR1 SQVTM, CDR2 ANQGSEA. Here the CDR3 DNA reads TGCAGCGTTCTTCTTCGTGGCTACACCTTC. As protein: CSVLLRGYTF.

This clone was seen once. The chain recombines TRBV27 with TRBJ2-1; 7 bases fit TRBD2. The V segment lost 5 bases and the J segment 14 bases; nucleotides outside the gene matches: 9. The CDR3 has 12 amino acids. CDR1 is MNHEY, CDR2 SMNVEV, per germline (reference sequence). The CDR3 sequence is CASSPLTGGKFF. CDR3 coding DNA: TGTGCCAGCAGTCCCTTAACGGGAGGCAAGTTCTTC.

This chain joins TRBV10-2 and TRBJ2-1, with TRBD2 matching over 7 bases. The germline CDR1 and CDR2 sequences are WSHSY and SAAADI. With V trimmed by 6 bases and J by 8 bases, 13 bases remained unmatched. CDR3 length equals 15 residues. The CDR3 sequence is CASRAGTTPRHEQFF. The DNA for the CDR3 is TGCGCCAGCAGAGCCGGGACTACCCCTCGCCATGAGCAGTTCTTC.

V usage is TRBV15 and J usage is TRBJ2-5, with 9 bases identical to TRBD1. The CDR3 contains 20 residues. CDR1 LNHNV and CDR2 YYDKDF come from the germline V gene (reference sequence). V was pared by 0 bases and J by 1 base, with 15 bases of the junction left unmatched. CDR3: CATSRDLGRTGEGIQETQYF. CDR3 in DNA: TGTGCCACCAGCAGAGATCTTGGCAGGACAGGGGAGGGGATCCAAGAGACCCAGTACTTC.

CDR3 sequence (DNA): TGTGCCAGCAGTCTGGACATACAAGAGACCCAGTACTTC. It codes for CASSLDIQETQYF. The chain recombines TRBV11-3 with TRBJ2-5, with D maybe TRBD1 (5 bases). The CDR3 spans 13 residues. Germline values: CDR1 SGHNT, CDR2 YENEEA. The germline V and J ends were trimmed by 6 bases and 2 bases, with 10 bases remaining between them.

This chain uses TRBV11-1 with TRBJ2-2, with a weak D call TRBD2 (6 bases). This CDR3 is built from 15 residues. Between the trimmed V and J ends, which lost 5 bases and 4 bases, there was a span of 14 bases. CDR1 is SGHAT, CDR2 FQDESV, per germline (reference sequence). CDR3 in amino acids: CASSPGGARTGELFF. The CDR3, as DNA: TGTGCCAGCAGCCCAGGCGGGGCGCGCACCGGGGAGCTGTTTTTT.

This chain uses TRBV28 with TRBJ2-1; tentatively, D is TRBD2 (5 bases). Trimming shortened V by 3 bases and J by 5 bases, and 20 bases separated the two germline ends. Germline lookup yields CDR1 MDHEN and CDR2 SYDVKM. This CDR3 is built from 17 residues. This chain's CDR3 is CASSFQRTRVGDNEQFF. The CDR3 coding sequence is TGTGCCAGCAGTTTTCAGCGGACGAGGGTTGGCGACAATGAGCAGTTCTTC.

This CDR3 reads CASTYYNRGTEAFF. The CDR3 DNA sequence: TGTGCCAGCACCTACTATAATCGGGGGACTGAAGCTTTCTTT. The gene calls are TRBV5-6 and TRBJ1-1; D possibly corresponds to TRBD1 (5 bases). CDR1 is SGHDT and CDR2 is YYEEEE in the germline V gene. The CDR3 length is 14 residues. Trimming shortened V by 6 bases and J by 5 bases, and 17 bases separated the two germline ends.

This chain joins TRBV19 and TRBJ2-1; TRBD2 agrees at 14 bases. J gave up 2 bases and V 4 bases, and 4 bases lay outside the gene matches. Germline V gene lookup returns CDR1 LNHDA and CDR2 SQIVND (reference sequence). The CDR3 loop spans 17 amino acids. The CDR3 sequence is CASSKTSGRAPYNEQFF. CDR3 DNA: TGTGCCAGTAGTAAGACTAGCGGGAGGGCCCCCTACAATGAGCAGTTCTTC.

J is TRBJ2-5 and V is TRBV18; no clear D gene. Germline V gives CDR1 KGHSH, CDR2 LQKENI. V was shortened by 3 bases and J by 0 bases, with 2 bases between the two germline ends. This CDR3 region has 12 residues. In DNA, the CDR3 is TGTGCCAGCTCACCCAACCAAGAGACCCAGTACTTC. This translates into CASSPNQETQYF.

V and J are TRBV29-1 and TRBJ2-1; possibly TRBD2 for D (5 bases). Deletions cut 7 bases from V and 6 bases from J, with 16 bases between. CDR3 length equals 13 residues. Germline V gene lookup returns CDR1 SQVTM and CDR2 ANQGSEA. The DNA of the CDR3 is TGCAGCGGAGGAGGCTCTACAGTCAATGAGCAGTTCTTC. This gives the protein CSGGGSTVNEQFF.

The CDR3 coding sequence is TGTGCCAGCAGCCCGGGACTGCTAAACATTCAGTACTTC. Translated: CASSPGLLNIQYF. This sequence joins TRBV5-4 and TRBJ2-4; D might be TRBD2 (6 bases). This CDR3 is built from 13 residues. Germline V gene data show CDR1 as SGHNT and CDR2 as YYREEE (reference sequence). Between the trimmed V and J ends, which lost 4 bases and 6 bases, there was a span of 11 bases. Full variable domain (outside the CDR3, taken from reference TRBV5-4 and TRBJ2-4): ETGVTQSPTHLIKTRGQQVTLRCSSQSGHNTVSWYQQALGQGPQFIFQYYREEENGRGNFPPRFSGLQFPNYSSELNVNALELDDSALYLCASSPGLLNIQYFGAGTRLSVL.

The gene calls are TRBV7-9 and TRBJ2-2; TRBD1 matches at 9 bases. The CDR3 loop spans 15 amino acids. Germline CDR1 is SEHNR and CDR2 is FQNEAQ (reference sequence). With V trimmed by 5 bases and J by 5 bases, 6 bases remained unmatched. The CDR3 sequence: CASSPRDRATGELFF. In DNA, the CDR3 is TGTGCCAGCAGCCCGAGGGACAGGGCGACCGGGGAGCTGTTTTTT.

This clone is a singleton in its sample. V is TRBV5-6 and J is TRBJ2-3; 8 bases fit TRBD1. Trimming removed 7 bases from V and 6 bases from J; junction bases left unmatched: 10. This CDR3 comprises 14 residues. Germline assignment: CDR1 SGHDT and CDR2 YYEEEE. CDR3 nucleotides: TGTGCCAGCCGGGGGCAGGGGGCAGGGGATACGCAGTATTTT. This encodes CASRGQGAGDTQYF. Complete variable domain (other parts from reference TRBV5-6 and TRBJ2-3): DAGVTQSPTHLIKTRGQQVTLRCSPKSGHDTVSWYQQALGQGPQFIFQYYEEEERQRGNFPDRFSGHQFPNYSSELNVNALLLGDSALYLCASRGQGAGDTQYFGPGTRLTVL.

This clone was counted once. J is TRBJ2-7 and V is TRBV28; 9 nucleotides align to TRBD1. The CDR3 sequence is 15 residues long. The trim removed 5 bases at V and 2 bases at J, leaving 7 bases unmatched. Germline V gene data show CDR1 as MDHEN and CDR2 as SYDVKM. DNA of the CDR3: TGTGCCAGCAGTAATTTGGGACAGGGCACCTACGAGCAGTACTTC. Its translation: CASSNLGQGTYEQYF.

V is TRBV10-3 and J is TRBJ2-7, with D possibly being TRBD2 (7 bases). The germline V and J ends were trimmed by 6 bases and 3 bases, with 15 bases remaining between them. From germline, CDR1 is ENHRY and CDR2 SYGVKD. The CDR3 has 14 amino acids. The CDR3 loop reads CAISDRRESYEQYF. The CDR3 DNA reads TGTGCCATCAGCGACAGGCGGGAGAGCTACGAGCAGTACTTC.

This chain links TRBV7-3 with TRBJ2-1, with TRBD2 matching 8 bases. Germline assignment: CDR1 SGHTA and CDR2 FQGTGA. The trim removed 1 base at V and 5 bases at J, leaving 4 bases unmatched. This CDR3 region has 15 residues. The CDR3 DNA reads TGTGCCAGCAGCTTAATTGTAGCGGGGCACAATGAGCAGTTCTTC. Translated, it gives CASSLIVAGHNEQFF.

V gene TRBV10-3 combines with J gene TRBJ1-1, with D unclear. With 0 bases removed from V and 10 bases from J, the gap between germline ends came to 18 bases. Germline CDR1 ENHRY, CDR2 SYGVKD. CDR3 size: 15 residues. This CDR3 is CAISESHLGRVGAFF. The CDR3 DNA follows: TGTGCCATCAGTGAGTCGCATCTTGGGAGGGTAGGAGCTTTCTTT.

A remark on this clone: One junction end does not reproduce the germline sequence, and a read error may be involved. This chain connects TRBV5-1 to TRBJ2-3; 8 bases map to TRBD2. Germline V gene sequence: CDR1 SGHRS, CDR2 YFSETQ. The CDR3 is 16 residues long. In DNA, the CDR3 is TGTGCCAGCAGCTTAGGGACTAGACGGGGCACAGATACGCAGTATTTT. It translates to CASSLGTRRGTDTQYF.

The chain links TRBV9 to TRBJ2-1, with TRBD2 matching 7 bases. The J segment lost 3 bases and the V segment lost 3 bases, leaving 12 bases of the junction unmatched. The V gene's germline CDR1 is SGDLS and CDR2 YYNGEE. The CDR3 extends over 17 amino acids. The CDR3 DNA reads TGTGCCAGCAGCGCATCCCTCGGCGGGAGCCACTACAATGAGCAGTTCTTC. Protein: CASSASLGGSHYNEQFF.

V usage is TRBV19 and J usage is TRBJ1-1, with D perhaps TRBD1 (6 bases). V shed 8 bases and J shed 4 bases, with 17 bases lying between them. Germline V gene data show CDR1 as LNHDA and CDR2 as SQIVND (reference sequence). This CDR3 region has 14 residues. The CDR3 DNA is TGTGCCAGTCGATGGTCCACAGGGACCACTGAAGCTTTCTTT. Protein: CASRWSTGTTEAFF.